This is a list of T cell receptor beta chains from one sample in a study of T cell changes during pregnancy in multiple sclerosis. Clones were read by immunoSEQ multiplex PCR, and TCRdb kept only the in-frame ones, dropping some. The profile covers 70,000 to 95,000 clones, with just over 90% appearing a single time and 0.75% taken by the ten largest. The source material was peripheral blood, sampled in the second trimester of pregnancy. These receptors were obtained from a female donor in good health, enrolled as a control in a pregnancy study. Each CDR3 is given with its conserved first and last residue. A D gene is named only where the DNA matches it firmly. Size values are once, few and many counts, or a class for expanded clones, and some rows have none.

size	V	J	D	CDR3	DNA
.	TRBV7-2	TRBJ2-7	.	CASSLAPGNEQYF	TGTGCCAGCAGCCTGGCCCCCGGGAACGAGCAGTACTTC
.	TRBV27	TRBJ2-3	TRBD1	CASSQGVASTDTQYF	TGTGCCAGCAGCCAGGGGGTCGCTAGCACAGATACGCAGTATTTT
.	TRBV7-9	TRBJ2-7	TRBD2	CASSVTSGGLTHYEQYF	TGTGCCAGCAGCGTGACTAGCGGGGGACTTACCCACTACGAGCAGTACTTC
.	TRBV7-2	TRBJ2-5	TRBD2	CASRSSGGAETQYF	TGTGCCAGCAGGTCTAGCGGGGGGGCGGAGACCCAGTACTTC
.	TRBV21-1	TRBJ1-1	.	CASSKDRVREPNTEAFF	TGTGCCAGCAGCAAAGACCGGGTAAGAGAGCCAAACACTGAAGCTTTCTTT
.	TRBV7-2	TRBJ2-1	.	CASSLDGVQKFF	TGTGCCAGCAGCTTAGACGGGGTACAGAAGTTCTTC
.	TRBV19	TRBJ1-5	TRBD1	CASDRGRSNQPQHF	TGTGCCAGCGACAGGGGAAGATCGAACCAGCCCCAGCATTTT
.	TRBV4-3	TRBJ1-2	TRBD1	CASSQDRTGGWPRTF	TGCGCCAGCAGCCAAGATAGGACAGGGGGCTGGCCTCGCACCTTC
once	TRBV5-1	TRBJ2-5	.	CASSAPQETQYF	TGCGCCAGCAGCGCGCCCCAAGAGACCCAGTACTTC
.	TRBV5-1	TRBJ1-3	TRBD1	CASSLGGTAGNTIYF	TGCGCCAGCAGCTTGGGGGGGACAGCTGGAAACACCATATATTTT
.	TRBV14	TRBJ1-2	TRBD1	CASSQGLGQTRLYGYTF	TGTGCCAGCAGCCAAGGGTTGGGACAGACTCGCCTCTATGGCTACACCTTC
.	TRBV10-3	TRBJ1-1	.	CAIGKGVVNTEAFF	TGTGCCATCGGCAAGGGGGTTGTGAACACTGAAGCTTTCTTT
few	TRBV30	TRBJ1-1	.	CAWSWRTEAFF	TGTGCCTGGAGTTGGAGAACTGAAGCTTTCTTT
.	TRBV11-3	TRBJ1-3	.	CASSLDGAGNTIYF	TGTGCCAGCAGCTTAGACGGGGCTGGAAACACCATATATTTT
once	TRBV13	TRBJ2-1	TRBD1	CASSLGQGRSNEQFF	TGTGCCAGCAGTTTGGGACAGGGTAGGAGCAATGAGCAGTTCTTC
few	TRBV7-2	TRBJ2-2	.	CASSLRGFELFF	TGTGCCAGCAGCTTACGCGGGTTCGAGCTGTTTTTT
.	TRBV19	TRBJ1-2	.	CASNSPTGEVNYGYTF	TGTGCCAGTAATTCACCGACAGGAGAAGTTAACTATGGCTACACCTTC
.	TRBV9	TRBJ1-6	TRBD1	CASSGTGSYNSPLHF	TGTGCCAGCAGCGGGACAGGCTCCTATAATTCACCCCTCCACTTT
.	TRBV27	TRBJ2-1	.	CASTLRGSHEQFF	TGTGCCAGCACCTTACGGGGTAGTCATGAGCAGTTCTTC
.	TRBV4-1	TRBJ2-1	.	CASTGASGEIYNEQFF	TGCGCCAGCACGGGGGCTAGCGGAGAGATATACAATGAGCAGTTCTTC
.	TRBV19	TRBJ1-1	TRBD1	CASRLGTVGYTEAFF	TGTGCCAGTAGGCTTGGGACAGTGGGGTACACTGAAGCTTTCTTT
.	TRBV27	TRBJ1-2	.	CASSLSLEYGYTF	TGTGCCAGCAGTTTATCTTTAGAGTATGGCTACACCTTC
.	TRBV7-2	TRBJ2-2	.	CASSLWGQNTGELFF	TGTGCCAGCAGCTTATGGGGACAGAACACCGGGGAGCTGTTTTTT
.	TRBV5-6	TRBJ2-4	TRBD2	CASSLALAGEGYIQYF	TGTGCCAGCAGCTTGGCATTAGCGGGGGAGGGATACATTCAGTACTTC
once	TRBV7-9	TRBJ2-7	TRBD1	CASSATGYEQYF	TGTGCCAGCAGCGCGACAGGGTACGAGCAGTACTTC
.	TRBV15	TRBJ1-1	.	CATSRDRTEAFF	TGTGCCACCAGCAGAGATCGTACTGAAGCTTTCTTT
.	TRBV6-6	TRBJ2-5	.	CASSPSRGQYF	TGTGCCAGCAGCCCCTCCCGGGGCCAGTACTTC
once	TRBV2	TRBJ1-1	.	CASSAQGQGNTEAFF	TGTGCCAGCAGTGCCCAGGGGCAGGGGAACACTGAAGCTTTCTTT
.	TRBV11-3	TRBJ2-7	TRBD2	CASRPGGALTFYEQYF	TGTGCCAGCAGGCCGGGGGGGGCCCTAACCTTCTACGAGCAGTACTTC
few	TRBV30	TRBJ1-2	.	CAWSNPTGSNYGYTF	TGTGCCTGGAGTAACCCGACAGGTTCCAACTATGGCTACACCTTC
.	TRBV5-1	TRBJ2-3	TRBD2	CASSLRTSGGSTQYF	TGCGCCAGCAGCTTGAGGACTAGCGGGGGAAGTACGCAGTATTTT
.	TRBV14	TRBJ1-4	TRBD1	CASGQGAGEKLFF	TGTGCCAGCGGACAGGGGGCTGGTGAAAAACTGTTTTTT
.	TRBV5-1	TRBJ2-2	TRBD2	CASSYMKPGLAGGPDTGELFF	TGCGCCAGCAGCTATATGAAACCGGGACTAGCGGGGGGGCCAGACACCGGGGAGCTGTTTTTT
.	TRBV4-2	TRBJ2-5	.	CASSQDVDREVQYF	TGTGCCAGCAGCCAAGATGTTGACAGGGAGGTGCAGTACTTC
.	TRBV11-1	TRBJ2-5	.	CASSLGRGDQETQYF	TGTGCCAGCAGCTTAGGCAGGGGTGACCAAGAGACCCAGTACTTC
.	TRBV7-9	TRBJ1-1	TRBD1	CASSWSGGASTGEAFF	TGTGCCAGCAGCTGGTCAGGGGGTGCCTCTACCGGTGAAGCTTTCTTT
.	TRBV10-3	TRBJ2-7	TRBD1	CAIGSLGQGISEQYF	TGTGCCATCGGATCTTTGGGACAGGGGATCAGTGAGCAGTACTTC
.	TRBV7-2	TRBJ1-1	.	CASLVMVGANTEAFF	TGTGCCAGCCTAGTAATGGTAGGGGCGAACACTGAAGCTTTCTTT
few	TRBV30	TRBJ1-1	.	CAWNLGSGTEAFF	TGTGCCTGGAACCTAGGGTCGGGGACTGAAGCTTTCTTT
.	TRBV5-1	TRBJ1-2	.	CASSLDMDYGYTF	TGCGCCAGCAGCTTGGACATGGACTATGGCTACACCTTC
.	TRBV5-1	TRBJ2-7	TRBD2	CASSLDGRIDEQYF	TGCGCCAGCAGCTTGGACGGGAGGATTGACGAGCAGTACTTC
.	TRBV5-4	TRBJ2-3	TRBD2	CASSLTSGTDTQYF	TGTGCCAGCAGCTTGACTAGCGGGACAGATACGCAGTATTTT
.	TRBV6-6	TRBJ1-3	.	CATHDGGPGNTIYF	TGTGCCACCCATGACGGAGGCCCAGGAAACACCATATATTTT
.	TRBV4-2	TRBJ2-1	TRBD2	CASSQGAGGTYNEQFF	TGTGCCAGCAGCCAAGGGGCGGGGGGAACCTACAATGAGCAGTTCTTC
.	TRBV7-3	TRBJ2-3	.	CASSRDGAALDTQYF	TGTGCCAGCAGCCGCGACGGAGCGGCACTAGATACGCAGTATTTT
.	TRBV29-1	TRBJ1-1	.	CSVITMNTEAFF	TGCAGCGTGATAACTATGAACACTGAAGCTTTCTTT
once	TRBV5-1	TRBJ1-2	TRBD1	CASASDRGNYGYTF	TGCGCCAGCGCCTCTGACAGGGGAAACTATGGCTACACCTTC
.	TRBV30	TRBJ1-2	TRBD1	CAWSVWGQSSGGYTF	TGTGCCTGGAGTGTTTGGGGACAGTCCTCAGGGGGCTACACCTTC
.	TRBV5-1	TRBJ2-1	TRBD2	CASSGGTSGGSYNEQFF	TGCGCCAGCAGCGGGGGGACTAGCGGGGGGTCCTACAATGAGCAGTTCTTC